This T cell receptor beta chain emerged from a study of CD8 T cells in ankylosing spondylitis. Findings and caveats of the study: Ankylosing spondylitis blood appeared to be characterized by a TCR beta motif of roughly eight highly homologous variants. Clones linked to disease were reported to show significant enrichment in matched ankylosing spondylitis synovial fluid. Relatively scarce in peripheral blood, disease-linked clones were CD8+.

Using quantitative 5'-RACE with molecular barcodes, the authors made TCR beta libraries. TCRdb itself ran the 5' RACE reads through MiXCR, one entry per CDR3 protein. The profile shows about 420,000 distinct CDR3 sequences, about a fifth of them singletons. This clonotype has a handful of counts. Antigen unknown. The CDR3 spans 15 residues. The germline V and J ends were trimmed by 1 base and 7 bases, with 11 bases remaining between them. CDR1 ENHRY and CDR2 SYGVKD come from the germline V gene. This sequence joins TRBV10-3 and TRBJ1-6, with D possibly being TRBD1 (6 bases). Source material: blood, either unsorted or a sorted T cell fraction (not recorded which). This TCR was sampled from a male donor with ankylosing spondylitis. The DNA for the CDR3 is TGTGCCATCAGTGAGTTGGACAGTCAGAATTCACCCCTCCACTTT. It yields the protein CAISELDSQNSPLHF.